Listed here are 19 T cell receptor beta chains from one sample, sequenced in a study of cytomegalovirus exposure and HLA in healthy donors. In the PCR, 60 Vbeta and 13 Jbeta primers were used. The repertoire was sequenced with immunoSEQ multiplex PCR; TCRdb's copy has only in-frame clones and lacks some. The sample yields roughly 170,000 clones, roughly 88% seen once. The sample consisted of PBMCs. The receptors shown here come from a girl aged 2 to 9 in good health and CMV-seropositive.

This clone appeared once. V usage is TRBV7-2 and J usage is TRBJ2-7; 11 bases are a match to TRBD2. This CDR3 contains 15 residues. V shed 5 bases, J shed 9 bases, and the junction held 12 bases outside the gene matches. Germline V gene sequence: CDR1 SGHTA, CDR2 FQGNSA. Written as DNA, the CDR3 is TGTGCCAGCAGCAAAAGGACTAGCGGGTTCATGGGGCAGTACTTC. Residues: CASSKRTSGFMGQYF.

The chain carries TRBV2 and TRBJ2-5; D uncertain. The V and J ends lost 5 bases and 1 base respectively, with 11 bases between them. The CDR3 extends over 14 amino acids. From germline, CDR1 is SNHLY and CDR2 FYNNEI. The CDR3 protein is CASSPRDFQETQYF. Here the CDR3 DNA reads TGTGCCAGCAGTCCCCGCGACTTCCAAGAGACCCAGTACTTC.

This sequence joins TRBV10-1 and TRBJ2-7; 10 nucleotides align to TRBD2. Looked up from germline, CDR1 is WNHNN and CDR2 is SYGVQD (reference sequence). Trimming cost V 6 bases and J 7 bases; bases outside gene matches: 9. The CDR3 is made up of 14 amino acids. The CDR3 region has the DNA TGCGCCAGCAGCCAGCTAGCGGGGGAACCAGAGCAGTACTTC. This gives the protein CASSQLAGEPEQYF.

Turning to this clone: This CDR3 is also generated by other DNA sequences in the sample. The CDR3 DNA sequence: TGTGCCTGGAGTGTACGGACAGACACTGAAGCTTTCTTT. It encodes CAWSVRTDTEAFF. The V gene is TRBV30, the J gene TRBJ1-1, with D tentatively TRBD1 (6 bases). This CDR3 has 13 amino acids. The germline V gene has CDR1 GTSNPN and CDR2 SVGIG (reference sequence). V was pared by 0 bases and J by 3 bases, with 8 bases between.

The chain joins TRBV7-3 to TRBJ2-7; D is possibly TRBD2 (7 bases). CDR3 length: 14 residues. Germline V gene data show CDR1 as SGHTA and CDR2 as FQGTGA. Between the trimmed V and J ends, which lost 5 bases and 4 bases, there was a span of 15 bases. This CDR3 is CASSHEQGGYEQYF. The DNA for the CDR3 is TGTGCCAGCAGCCACGAACAGGGAGGGTACGAGCAGTACTTC.

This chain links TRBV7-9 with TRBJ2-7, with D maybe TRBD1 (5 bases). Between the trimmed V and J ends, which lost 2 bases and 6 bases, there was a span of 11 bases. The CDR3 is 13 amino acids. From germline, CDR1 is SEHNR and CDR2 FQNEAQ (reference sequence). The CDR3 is CASSLLYGAEQYF. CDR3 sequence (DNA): TGTGCCAGCAGCTTATTGTATGGGGCCGAGCAGTACTTC.

The CDR3 sequence: CASSLKGHVNTEAFF. The CDR3 nucleotides read TGTGCCAGCAGTTTAAAGGGACATGTGAACACTGAAGCTTTCTTT. The chain links TRBV28 to TRBJ1-1; D possibly corresponds to TRBD1 (6 bases). V was pared by 2 bases and J by 0 bases, with 10 bases between. CDR3 size: 15 residues. CDR1 and CDR2 (germline): MDHEN, SYDVKM.

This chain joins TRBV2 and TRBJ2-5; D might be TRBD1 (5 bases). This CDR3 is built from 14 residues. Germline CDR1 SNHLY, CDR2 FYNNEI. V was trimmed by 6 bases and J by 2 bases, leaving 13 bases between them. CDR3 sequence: CASRHQGWQETQYF. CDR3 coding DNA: TGTGCCAGCAGACATCAGGGTTGGCAAGAGACCCAGTACTTC.

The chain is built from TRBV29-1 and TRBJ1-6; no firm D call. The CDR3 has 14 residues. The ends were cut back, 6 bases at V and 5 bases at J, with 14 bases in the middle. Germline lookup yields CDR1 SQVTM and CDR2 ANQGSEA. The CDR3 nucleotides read TGCAGCGTCTCGTCCGGGAGTAATAATTCACCCCTCCACTTT. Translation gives CSVSSGSNNSPLHF.

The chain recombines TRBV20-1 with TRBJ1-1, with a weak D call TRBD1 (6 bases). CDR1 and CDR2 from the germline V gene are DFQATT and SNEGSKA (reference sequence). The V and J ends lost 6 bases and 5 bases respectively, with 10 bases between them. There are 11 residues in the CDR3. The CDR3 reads CSAVGQTEAFF. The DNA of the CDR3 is TGCAGTGCCGTAGGACAGACTGAAGCTTTCTTT.

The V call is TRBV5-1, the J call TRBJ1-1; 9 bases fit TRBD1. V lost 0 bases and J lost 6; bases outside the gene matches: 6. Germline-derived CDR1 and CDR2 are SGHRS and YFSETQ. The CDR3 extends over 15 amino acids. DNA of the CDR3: TGCGCCAGCAGCTTGGTTCGACAGGGGGTTTCTGAAGCTTTCTTT. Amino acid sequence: CASSLVRQGVSEAFF. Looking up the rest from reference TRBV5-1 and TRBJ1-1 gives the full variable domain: KAGVTQTPRYLIKTRGQQVTLSCSPISGHRSVSWYQQTPGQGLQFLFEYFSETQRNKGNFPGRFSGRQFSNSRSEMNVSTLELGDSALYLCASSLVRQGVSEAFFGQGTRLTVV.

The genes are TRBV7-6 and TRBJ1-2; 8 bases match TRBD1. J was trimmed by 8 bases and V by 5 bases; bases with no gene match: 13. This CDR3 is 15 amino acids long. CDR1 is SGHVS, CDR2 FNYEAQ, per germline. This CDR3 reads CASSTPGQGAQGYTF. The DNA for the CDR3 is TGTGCCAGCAGCACACCGGGGCAGGGGGCGCAGGGCTACACCTTC.

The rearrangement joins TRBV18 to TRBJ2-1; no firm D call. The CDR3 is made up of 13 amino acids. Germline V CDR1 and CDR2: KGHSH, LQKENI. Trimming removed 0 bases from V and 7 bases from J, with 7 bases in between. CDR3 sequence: CASSPPIENEQFF. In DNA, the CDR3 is TGTGCCAGCTCACCACCGATAGAAAATGAGCAGTTCTTC.

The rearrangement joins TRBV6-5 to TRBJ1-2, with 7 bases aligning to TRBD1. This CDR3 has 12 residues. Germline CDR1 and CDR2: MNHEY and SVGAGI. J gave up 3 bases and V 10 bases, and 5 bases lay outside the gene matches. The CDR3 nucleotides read TGTGCCATGAGGGGGCAGGACTATGGCTACACCTTC. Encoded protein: CAMRGQDYGYTF.

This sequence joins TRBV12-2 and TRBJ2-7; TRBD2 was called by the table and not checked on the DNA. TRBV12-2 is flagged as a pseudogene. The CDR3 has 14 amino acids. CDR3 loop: CASRLSRDSYEQYF. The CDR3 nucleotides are TGTGCAAGTCGCTTATCTCGGGATTCCTACGAGCAGTACTTC.

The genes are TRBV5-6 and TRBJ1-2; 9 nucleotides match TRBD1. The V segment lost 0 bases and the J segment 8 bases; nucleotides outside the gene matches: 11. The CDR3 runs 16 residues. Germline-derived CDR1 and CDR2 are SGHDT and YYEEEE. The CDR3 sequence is CASSLGDRVQVRGYTF. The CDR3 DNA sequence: TGTGCCAGCAGCTTGGGGGACAGGGTCCAGGTTCGGGGCTACACCTTC.

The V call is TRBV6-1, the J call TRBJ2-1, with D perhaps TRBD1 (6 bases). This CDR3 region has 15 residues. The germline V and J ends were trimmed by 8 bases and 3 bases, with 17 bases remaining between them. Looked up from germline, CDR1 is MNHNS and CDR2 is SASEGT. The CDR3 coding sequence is TGTGCCAGCGCTGAATCCAGGGGATACTACAATGAGCAGTTCTTC. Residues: CASAESRGYYNEQFF.

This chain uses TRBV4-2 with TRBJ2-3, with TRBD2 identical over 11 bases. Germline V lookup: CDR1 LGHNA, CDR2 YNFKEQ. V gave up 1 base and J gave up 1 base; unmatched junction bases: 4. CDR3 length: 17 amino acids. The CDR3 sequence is CASSQGLAGGGTDTQYF. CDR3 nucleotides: TGTGCCAGCAGCCAAGGTCTAGCGGGGGGAGGCACAGATACGCAGTATTTT.

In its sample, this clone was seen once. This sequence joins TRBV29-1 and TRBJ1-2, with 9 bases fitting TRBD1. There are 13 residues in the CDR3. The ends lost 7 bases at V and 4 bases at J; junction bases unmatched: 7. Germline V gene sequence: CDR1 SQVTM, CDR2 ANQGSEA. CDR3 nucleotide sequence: TGCAGCGGGGAAACAGGGGGCGTCTATGGCTACACCTTC. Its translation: CSGETGGVYGYTF.